A selection of T cell receptor beta chains follows, all from one sample in a study of cytomegalovirus exposure and HLA in healthy donors. Clones were read by immunoSEQ multiplex PCR, and TCRdb kept only the in-frame ones, dropping some. This table lists approximately 110,000 clones. What was sequenced was PBMCs. These receptors were obtained from a man aged 18 to 29 in good health and CMV-seronegative. CDR3s include the opening cysteine and the closing phenylalanine or tryptophan. D genes are given only for firm matches.

d_call,j_call,v_call,cdr3_nt,cdr3_aa
.,TRBJ2-7,TRBV28,TGTGCCAGCAGTCCCCGCGGAGAGCAGTACTTC,CASSPRGEQYF
.,TRBJ1-2,TRBV9,TGTGCCAGCAGCGTAGCTCGGGACAAACGACCAACTAACTATGGCTACACCTTC,CASSVARDKRPTNYGYTF
.,TRBJ2-7,TRBV5-1,TGCGCCAGCAGCTTGGCCGGGAGTAACTACGAGCAGTACTTC,CASSLAGSNYEQYF
TRBD2,TRBJ2-1,TRBV5-1,TGCGCCAGCAGCTTGGGCGGGACTAGCGGGAGAAATGAGCAGTTCTTC,CASSLGGTSGRNEQFF
TRBD2,TRBJ2-7,TRBV13,TGTGCCTCTCGACCGAGGAGCGGGAGGGAGGGGGAGTACTCCTACGAGCAGTACTTC,CASRPRSGREGEYSYEQYF
.,TRBJ2-1,TRBV28,TGTGCCAGCAGTTTTAGGGACTCGCGCCTAGCTTCCTACAATGAGCAGTTCTTC,CASSFRDSRLASYNEQFF
.,TRBJ1-4,TRBV7-3,TGTGCCAGCAGCTGGGCCACGGACTATGAAAAACTGTTTTTT,CASSWATDYEKLFF
.,TRBJ1-5,TRBV19,TGTGCCAGTAGTCCCAGACTCGGCGGCAGCAATCAGCCCCAGCATTTT,CASSPRLGGSNQPQHF
.,TRBJ2-4,TRBV5-1,TGCGCCAGCAGCTTCAGGGGATCGGAAAACATTCAGTACTTC,CASSFRGSENIQYF
.,TRBJ1-1,TRBV6-4,TGTGCCAGCAGCCAGTCCACTATGAACACTGAAGCTTTCTTT,CASSQSTMNTEAFF
TRBD2,TRBJ2-1,TRBV5-1,TGCGCCAGCAGCGTTAGCGGGACTTCCTACAATGAGCAGTTCTTC,CASSVSGTSYNEQFF
.,TRBJ1-4,TRBV2,TGTGCCAGTCTACAGGGATCTAATGAAAAACTGTTTTTT,CASLQGSNEKLFF
.,TRBJ2-2,TRBV9,TGTGCCAGCAGCGCATCACAGGGACCCACCGGGGAGCTGTTTTTT,CASSASQGPTGELFF
.,TRBJ1-2,TRBV19,TGTGCCAGTAGTATCTCATCGACTAGTGGCTACACCTTC,CASSISSTSGYTF
TRBD1,TRBJ1-2,TRBV4-1,TGCGCCAGCAGCCAAGACGCTGGGACAGCCTCTAACTATGGCTACACCTTC,CASSQDAGTASNYGYTF
.,TRBJ1-1,TRBV5-1,TGCGCCAGCAGCTTGGGGGGGGGAAACACTGAAGCTTTCTTT,CASSLGGGNTEAFF
TRBD2,TRBJ2-3,TRBV7-3,TGTGCCAGCAGCTTAATTCTAGCGGGAAGCACAGATACGCAGTATTTT,CASSLILAGSTDTQYF
.,TRBJ2-2,TRBV29-1,TGCAGCGTTGCCGGGACACCAAACACCGGGGAGCTGTTTTTT,CSVAGTPNTGELFF
.,TRBJ2-7,TRBV30,TGTGCCTGGAGTTATACCTACGAGCAGTACTTC,CAWSYTYEQYF
.,TRBJ2-7,TRBV15,TGTGCCACCAGCAGCCCGGGACAAAGGGAAAACGAGCAGTACTTC,CATSSPGQRENEQYF
.,TRBJ1-1,TRBV5-1,TGCGCCAGCAGCTTGGCGACAGCTAACACTGAAGCTTTCTTT,CASSLATANTEAFF
TRBD1,TRBJ2-3,TRBV6-4,TGTGCCAGCAGTGGGGGACAGGGTTACACAGATACGCAGTATTTT,CASSGGQGYTDTQYF
.,TRBJ1-4,TRBV6-5,TGTGCCAGCAGTTACTTCCCCCGAGATGAAAAACTGTTTTTT,CASSYFPRDEKLFF
TRBD2,TRBJ2-7,TRBV4-1,TGCGCCAGCAGTATAGCGGGGGGTAACTACGAGCAGTACTTC,CASSIAGGNYEQYF
.,TRBJ1-1,TRBV7-2,TGTGCCAGCAGCTTACAGGGGTTGATGAACACTGAAGCTTTCTTT,CASSLQGLMNTEAFF
.,TRBJ1-1,TRBV9,TGTGCCAGCAGCGGAGAGACAGCTATGAACACTGAAGCTTTCTTT,CASSGETAMNTEAFF
.,TRBJ2-3,TRBV10-3,TGTGCCATCAGTGAGCCAAAAACACCGGATACGCAGTATTTT,CAISEPKTPDTQYF
.,TRBJ1-2,TRBV19,TGTGCCAGTACTGATCAGGGAATGACCTATGGCTACACCTTC,CASTDQGMTYGYTF
.,TRBJ1-5,TRBV19,TGTGCCAGTACCCATCGGGGGGGCGGCAATCAGCCCCAGCATTTT,CASTHRGGGNQPQHF
TRBD2,TRBJ2-7,TRBV7-2,TGTGCCAGCAGCTTACTAGCGGGAGCCGAGCAGTACTTC,CASSLLAGAEQYF
.,TRBJ1-1,TRBV5-3,TGTGCCAGAACCTTCTCGGCAGGGTCCGAAGCTTTCTTT,CARTFSAGSEAFF
.,TRBJ2-3,TRBV10-3,TGTGCCATCGCGTCCGGGACAAAAAGCACAGATACGCAGTATTTT,CAIASGTKSTDTQYF
TRBD2,TRBJ2-3,TRBV9,TGTGCCAGCAGCGTAGGACTAGCGGGGGGCACAGATACGCAGTATTTT,CASSVGLAGGTDTQYF
.,TRBJ2-7,TRBV6-6,TGTGCCAGCAGCCCAGGGGTCGAGCAGTACTTC,CASSPGVEQYF
.,TRBJ1-1,TRBV28,TGTGCCAGCAGTACCTCGGGGGCTGAAGCTTTCTTT,CASSTSGAEAFF
.,TRBJ1-6,TRBV18,TGTGCCAGCTCAAAGGTTGGAGGGCTCTCACCCCTCCACTTT,CASSKVGGLSPLHF
.,TRBJ1-1,TRBV5-6,TGTGCCAGTCTTCCGGGCCTTGGAGGGACTGAAGCTTTCTTT,CASLPGLGGTEAFF
.,TRBJ1-1,TRBV27,TGTGCCAGCAGTAAACGGGGGGCCCGGATTGGAGCTTTCTTT,CASSKRGARIGAFF
.,TRBJ2-7,TRBV21-1,TGTGCCAGCAGCAAAGGGCGGCGACAGGGCTTCAACGAGCAGTACTTC,CASSKGRRQGFNEQYF
.,TRBJ2-7,TRBV7-6,TGTGCCAGCAGCCCCCCTCCCCCCTCCTACGAGCAGTACTTC,CASSPPPPSYEQYF
TRBD2,TRBJ2-7,TRBV5-8,TGTGCCAGCAGCCAGGGACTAGCGGTGGAGCAGTACTTC,CASSQGLAVEQYF
.,TRBJ1-2,TRBV27,TGTGCCAGCAGTTTCGTCCCCGCCTTTCCCCCTAGAGGTGGCTACACCTTC,CASSFVPAFPPRGGYTF
TRBD1,TRBJ2-5,TRBV9,TGTGCCAGCAGCTCCCCCAGGGGGCGAGAGACCCAGTACTTC,CASSSPRGRETQYF
.,TRBJ1-3,TRBV5-1,TGCGCCAGCAGCTTGGCAGGGGGAAACACCATATATTTT,CASSLAGGNTIYF
TRBD2,TRBJ2-3,TRBV6-5,TGTGCCAGCAGGCGACTAGCGGGGGGGCGAGATACGCAGTATTTT,CASRRLAGGRDTQYF